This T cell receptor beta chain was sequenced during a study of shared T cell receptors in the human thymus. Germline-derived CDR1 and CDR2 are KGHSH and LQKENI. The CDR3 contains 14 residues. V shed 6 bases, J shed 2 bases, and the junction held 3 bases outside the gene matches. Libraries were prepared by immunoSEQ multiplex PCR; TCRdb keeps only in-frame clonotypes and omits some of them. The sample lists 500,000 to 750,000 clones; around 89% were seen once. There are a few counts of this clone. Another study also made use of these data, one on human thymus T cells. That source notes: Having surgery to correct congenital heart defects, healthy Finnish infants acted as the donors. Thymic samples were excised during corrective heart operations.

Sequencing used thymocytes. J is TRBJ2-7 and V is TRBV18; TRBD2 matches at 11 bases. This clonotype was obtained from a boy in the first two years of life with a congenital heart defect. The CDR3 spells CASSSTSGTYEQYF. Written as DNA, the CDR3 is TGTGCCAGCTCGTCGACTAGCGGGACCTACGAGCAGTACTTC. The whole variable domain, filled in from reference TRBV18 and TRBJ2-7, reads NAGVMQNPRHLVRRRGQEARLRCSPMKGHSHVYWYRQLPEEGLKFMVYLQKENIIDESGMPKERFSAEFPKEGPSILRIQQVVRGDSAAYFCASSSTSGTYEQYFGPGTRLTVT.